Sequencing of this T cell receptor (beta chain) was carried out in a study of blood T cells in healthy people across ages. PCR was performed a second time for roughly 7 to 11 cycles using a sample-barcoded 5' primer and a J-beta primer mix. TCRdb re-called the 5' RACE reads with MiXCR, one entry per CDR3 protein. The sample lists approximately 810,000 distinct CDR3 sequences, roughly 40% occurring once. This clonotype was observed a few times. The sequenced sample consisted of blood. This TCR was sampled from a young man in good health.

The CDR3 here is CASSLADWGSPLHF. CDR3 coding DNA: TGCGCCAGCAGCTTGGCCGACTGGGGATCACCCCTCCACTTT. The chain uses TRBV5-1 and TRBJ1-6; D gene unclear. The germline CDR1 and CDR2 sequences are SGHRS and YFSETQ. The CDR3 runs to 14 residues. With 0 bases removed from V and 10 bases from J, the gap between germline ends came to 11 bases.